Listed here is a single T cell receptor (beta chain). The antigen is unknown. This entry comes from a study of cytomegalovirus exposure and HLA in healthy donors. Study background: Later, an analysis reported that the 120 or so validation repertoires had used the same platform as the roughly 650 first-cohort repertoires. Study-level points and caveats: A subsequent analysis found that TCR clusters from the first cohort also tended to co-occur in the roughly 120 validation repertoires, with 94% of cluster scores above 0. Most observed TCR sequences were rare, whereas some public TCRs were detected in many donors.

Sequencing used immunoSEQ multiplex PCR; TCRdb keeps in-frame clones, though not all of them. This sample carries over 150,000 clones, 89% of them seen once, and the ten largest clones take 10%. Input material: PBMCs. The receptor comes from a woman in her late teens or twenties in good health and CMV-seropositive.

CDR3 nucleotide sequence: TGTGCCAGCAGTTACTCGAGGACAGGCTACGAGCAGTACTTC. Amino acids: CASSYSRTGYEQYF. This chain joins TRBV6-5 and TRBJ2-7, with 7 bases aligning to TRBD1. The CDR3 contains 14 residues. Germline trimming cut 0 bases from V and 3 bases from J; bases unmatched to any gene: 2. Germline lookup yields CDR1 MNHEY and CDR2 SVGAGI.